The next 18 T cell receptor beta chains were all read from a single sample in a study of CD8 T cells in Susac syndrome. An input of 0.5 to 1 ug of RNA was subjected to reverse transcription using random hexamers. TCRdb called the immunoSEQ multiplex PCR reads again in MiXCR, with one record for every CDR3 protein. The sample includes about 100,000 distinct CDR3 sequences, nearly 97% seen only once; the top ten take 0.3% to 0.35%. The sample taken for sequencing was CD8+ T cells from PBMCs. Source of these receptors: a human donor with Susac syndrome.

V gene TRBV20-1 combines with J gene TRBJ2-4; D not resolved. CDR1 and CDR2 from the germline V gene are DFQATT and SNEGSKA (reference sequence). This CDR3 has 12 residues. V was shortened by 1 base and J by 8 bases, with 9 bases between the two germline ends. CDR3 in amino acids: CSARVAEYIQYF. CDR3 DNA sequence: TGCAGTGCTAGAGTCGCGGAGTACATTCAGTACTTC.

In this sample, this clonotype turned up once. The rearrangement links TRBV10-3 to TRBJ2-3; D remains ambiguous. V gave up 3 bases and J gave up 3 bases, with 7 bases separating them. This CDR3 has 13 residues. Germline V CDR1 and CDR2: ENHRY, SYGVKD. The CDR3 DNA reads TGTGCCATCAGTGATGGGGTTACAGATACGCAGTATTTT. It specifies CAISDGVTDTQYF.

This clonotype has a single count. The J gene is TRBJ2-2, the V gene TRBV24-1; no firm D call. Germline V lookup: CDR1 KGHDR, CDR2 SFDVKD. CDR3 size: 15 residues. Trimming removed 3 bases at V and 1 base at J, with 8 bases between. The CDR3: CATSDGSLNTGELFF. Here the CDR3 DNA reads TGTGCCACCAGTGATGGAAGCTTGAACACCGGGGAGCTGTTTTTT.

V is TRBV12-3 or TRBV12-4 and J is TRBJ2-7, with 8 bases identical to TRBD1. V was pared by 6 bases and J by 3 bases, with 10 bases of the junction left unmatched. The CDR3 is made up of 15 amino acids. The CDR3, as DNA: TGTGCCAGCAGCCCCGGGACAGGCTCCTACTACGAGCAGTACTTC. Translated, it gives CASSPGTGSYYEQYF.

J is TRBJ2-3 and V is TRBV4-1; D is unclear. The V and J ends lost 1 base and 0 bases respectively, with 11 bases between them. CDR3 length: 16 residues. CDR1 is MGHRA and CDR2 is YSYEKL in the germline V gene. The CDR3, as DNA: TGCGCCAGCAGCCAAGGCAGCGCTGTTAGCACAGATACGCAGTATTTT. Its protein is CASSQGSAVSTDTQYF.

In DNA, the CDR3 is TGTGCCAGCAGTCAACAGGGGGCCGGCTATGGCTACACCTTC. This gives the protein CASSQQGAGYGYTF. The V call is TRBV7-9, the J call TRBJ1-2, with TRBD1 matching 9 bases. This CDR3 has 14 amino acids. Germline V gene lookup returns CDR1 SEHNR and CDR2 FQNEAQ (reference sequence). The V and J ends lost 6 bases and 4 bases, in that order; junction bases with no gene match: 6.

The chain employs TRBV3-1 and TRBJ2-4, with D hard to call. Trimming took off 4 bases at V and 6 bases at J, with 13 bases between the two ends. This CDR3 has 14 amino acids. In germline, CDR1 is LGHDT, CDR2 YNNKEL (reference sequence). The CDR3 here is CASSLGSWGNIQYF. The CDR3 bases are TGTGCCAGCAGCCTTGGAAGCTGGGGAAACATTCAGTACTTC.

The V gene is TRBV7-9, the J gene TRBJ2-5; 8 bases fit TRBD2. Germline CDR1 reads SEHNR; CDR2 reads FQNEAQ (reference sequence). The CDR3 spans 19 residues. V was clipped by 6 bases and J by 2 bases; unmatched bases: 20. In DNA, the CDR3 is TGTGCCAGCAGTGAGTCTCTACTAGCGGACGTCGTAGGACAAGAGACCCAGTACTTC. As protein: CASSESLLADVVGQETQYF.

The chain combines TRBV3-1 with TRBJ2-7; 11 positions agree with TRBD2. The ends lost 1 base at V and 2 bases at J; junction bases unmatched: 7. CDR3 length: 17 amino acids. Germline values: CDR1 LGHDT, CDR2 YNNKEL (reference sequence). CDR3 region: CASSQGGSGRAAYEQYF. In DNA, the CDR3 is TGTGCCAGCAGCCAAGGGGGTAGCGGGAGGGCCGCCTACGAGCAGTACTTC.

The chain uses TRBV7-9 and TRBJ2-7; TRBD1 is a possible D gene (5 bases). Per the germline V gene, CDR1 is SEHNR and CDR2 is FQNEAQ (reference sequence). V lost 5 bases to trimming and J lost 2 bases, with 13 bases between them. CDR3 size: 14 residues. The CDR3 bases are TGTGCCAGCAGCACCTCCCTAGGGGCCTACGAGCAGTACTTC. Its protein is CASSTSLGAYEQYF.

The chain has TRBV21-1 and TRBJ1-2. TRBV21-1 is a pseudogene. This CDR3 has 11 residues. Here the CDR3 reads CRDLRAYGYTF. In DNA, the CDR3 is TGTCGGGACCTCCGAGCATATGGCTACACCTTC.

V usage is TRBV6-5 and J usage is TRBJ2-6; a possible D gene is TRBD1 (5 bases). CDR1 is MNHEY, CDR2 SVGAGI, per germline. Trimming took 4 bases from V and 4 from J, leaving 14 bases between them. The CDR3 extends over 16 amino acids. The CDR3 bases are TGTGCCAGCAGTTCGATTCGGACAAGGGGGGCCAACGTCCTGACTTTC. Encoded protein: CASSSIRTRGANVLTF.

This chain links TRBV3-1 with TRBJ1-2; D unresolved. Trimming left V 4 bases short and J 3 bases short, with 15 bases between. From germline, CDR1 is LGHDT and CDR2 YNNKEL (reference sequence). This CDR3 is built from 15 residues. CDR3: CASSRQFGIDYGYTF. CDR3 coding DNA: TGTGCCAGCAGCCGCCAATTCGGGATTGACTATGGCTACACCTTC.

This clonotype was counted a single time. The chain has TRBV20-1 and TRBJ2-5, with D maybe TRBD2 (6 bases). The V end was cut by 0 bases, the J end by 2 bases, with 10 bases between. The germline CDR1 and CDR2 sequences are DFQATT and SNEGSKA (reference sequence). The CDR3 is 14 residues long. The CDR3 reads CSAREAGYQETQYF. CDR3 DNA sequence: TGCAGTGCTAGAGAGGCGGGATATCAAGAGACCCAGTACTTC.

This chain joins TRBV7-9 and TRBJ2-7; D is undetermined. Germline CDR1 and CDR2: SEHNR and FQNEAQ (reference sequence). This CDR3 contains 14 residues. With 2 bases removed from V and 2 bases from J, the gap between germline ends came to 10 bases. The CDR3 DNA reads TGTGCCAGCAGCTTATTGGGCAGCGCCTACGAGCAGTACTTC. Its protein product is CASSLLGSAYEQYF.

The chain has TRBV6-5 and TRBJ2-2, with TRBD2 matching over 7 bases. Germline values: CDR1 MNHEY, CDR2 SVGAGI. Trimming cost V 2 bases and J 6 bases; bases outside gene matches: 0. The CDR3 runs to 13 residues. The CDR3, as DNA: TGTGCCAGCAGTTACCGGGGGGCCGGGGAGCTGTTTTTT. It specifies CASSYRGAGELFF.

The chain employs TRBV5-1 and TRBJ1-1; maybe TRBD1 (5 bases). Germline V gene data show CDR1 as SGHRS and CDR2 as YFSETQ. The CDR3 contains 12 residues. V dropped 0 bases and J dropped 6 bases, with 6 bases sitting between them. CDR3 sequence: CASSLAGSEAFF. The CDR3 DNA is TGCGCCAGCAGCTTGGCAGGGTCTGAAGCTTTCTTT. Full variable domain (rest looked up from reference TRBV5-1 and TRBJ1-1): KAGVTQTPRYLIKTRGQQVTLSCSPISGHRSVSWYQQTPGQGLQFLFEYFSETQRNKGNFPGRFSGRQFSNSRSEMNVSTLELGDSALYLCASSLAGSEAFFGQGTRLTVV.

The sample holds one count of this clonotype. CDR3 sequence (DNA): TGTGCCAGCAGCTTTAGTCCGACAGGGACCGAGACCCAGTACTTC. It translates to CASSFSPTGTETQYF. The chain couples TRBV7-2 to TRBJ2-5, with 7 bases aligning to TRBD1. This CDR3 spans 15 amino acids. V shed 3 bases and J 5 bases; nucleotides not matched to a gene: 9. Germline V gene lookup returns CDR1 SGHTA and CDR2 FQGNSA.